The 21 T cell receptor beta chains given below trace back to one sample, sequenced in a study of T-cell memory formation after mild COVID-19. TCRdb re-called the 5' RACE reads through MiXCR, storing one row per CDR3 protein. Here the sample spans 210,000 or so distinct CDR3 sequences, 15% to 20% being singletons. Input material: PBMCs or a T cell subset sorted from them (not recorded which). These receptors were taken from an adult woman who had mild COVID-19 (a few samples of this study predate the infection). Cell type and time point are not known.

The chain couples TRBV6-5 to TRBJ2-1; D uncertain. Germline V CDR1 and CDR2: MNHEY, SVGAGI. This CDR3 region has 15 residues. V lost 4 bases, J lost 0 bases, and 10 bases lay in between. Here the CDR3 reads CASSSARSSYNEQFF. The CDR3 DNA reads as TGTGCCAGCAGTTCTGCGCGGAGCTCCTACAATGAGCAGTTCTTC.

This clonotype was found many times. The CDR3 sequence: CASSSLTEQYF. DNA of the CDR3: TGTGCCAGCAGCTCACTGACGGAGCAGTACTTC. The chain combines TRBV7-8 with TRBJ2-7; D unresolved. The CDR3 has 11 residues. The germline CDR1 and CDR2 sequences are SGHVS and FQNEAQ. Trimming shortened V by 4 bases and J by 7 bases, and 8 bases separated the two germline ends.

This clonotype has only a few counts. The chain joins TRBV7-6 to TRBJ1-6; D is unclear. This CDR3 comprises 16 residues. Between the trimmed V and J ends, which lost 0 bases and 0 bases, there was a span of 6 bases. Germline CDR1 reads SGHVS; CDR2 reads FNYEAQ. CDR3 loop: CASSLAASSYNSPLHF. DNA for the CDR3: TGTGCCAGCAGCTTAGCCGCAAGCTCCTATAATTCACCCCTCCACTTT.

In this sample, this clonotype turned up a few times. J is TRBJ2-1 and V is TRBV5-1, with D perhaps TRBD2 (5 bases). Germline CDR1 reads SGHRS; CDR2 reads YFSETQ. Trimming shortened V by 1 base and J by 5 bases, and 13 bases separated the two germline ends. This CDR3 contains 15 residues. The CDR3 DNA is TGCGCCAGCAGCTTGAATCCCCCCGGGAACAATGAGCAGTTCTTC. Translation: CASSLNPPGNNEQFF.

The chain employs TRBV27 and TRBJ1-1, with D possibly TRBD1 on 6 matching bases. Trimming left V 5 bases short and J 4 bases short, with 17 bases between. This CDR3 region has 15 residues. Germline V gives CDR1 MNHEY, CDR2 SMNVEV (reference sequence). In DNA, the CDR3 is TGTGCCAGCAGTCCCAACAGGGCGGGCGGCACTGAAGCTTTCTTT. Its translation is CASSPNRAGGTEAFF.

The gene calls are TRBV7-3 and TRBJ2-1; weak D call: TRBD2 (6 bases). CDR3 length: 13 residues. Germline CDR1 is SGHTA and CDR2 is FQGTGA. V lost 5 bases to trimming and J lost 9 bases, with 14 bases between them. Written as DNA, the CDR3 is TGTGCCAGCAGCCAGACTAGTCCCAGTGAGCAGTTCTTC. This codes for CASSQTSPSEQFF.

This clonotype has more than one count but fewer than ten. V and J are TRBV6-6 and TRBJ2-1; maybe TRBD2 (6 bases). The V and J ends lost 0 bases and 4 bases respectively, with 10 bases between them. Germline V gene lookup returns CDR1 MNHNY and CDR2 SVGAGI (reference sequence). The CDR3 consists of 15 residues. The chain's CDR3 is CASSYSSGEYNEQFF. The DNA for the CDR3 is TGTGCCAGCAGTTACTCTAGCGGAGAGTACAATGAGCAGTTCTTC.

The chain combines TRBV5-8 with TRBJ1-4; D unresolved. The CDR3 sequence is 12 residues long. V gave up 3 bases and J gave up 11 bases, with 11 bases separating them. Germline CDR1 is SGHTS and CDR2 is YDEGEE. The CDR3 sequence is CASSSLTEKLFF. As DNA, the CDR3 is TGTGCCAGCAGCTCTCTAACGGAGAAACTGTTTTTT.

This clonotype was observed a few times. CDR3 sequence reads: CASSAGTGGAQYF. The CDR3 DNA reads as TGCGCCAGCAGCGCCGGGACAGGAGGTGCCCAGTACTTC. V usage is TRBV4-3 and J usage is TRBJ2-5; 8 bases line up with TRBD1. The CDR3 consists of 13 residues. V was pared by 5 bases and J by 9 bases, with 8 bases of the junction left unmatched. Per the germline V gene, CDR1 is LGHNA and CDR2 is YSLEER.

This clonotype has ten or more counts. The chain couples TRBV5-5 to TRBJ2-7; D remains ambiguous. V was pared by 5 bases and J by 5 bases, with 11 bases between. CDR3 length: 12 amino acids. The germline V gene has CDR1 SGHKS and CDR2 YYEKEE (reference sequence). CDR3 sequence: CASSMYPNEQYF. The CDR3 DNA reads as TGTGCCAGCAGTATGTACCCCAACGAGCAGTACTTC.

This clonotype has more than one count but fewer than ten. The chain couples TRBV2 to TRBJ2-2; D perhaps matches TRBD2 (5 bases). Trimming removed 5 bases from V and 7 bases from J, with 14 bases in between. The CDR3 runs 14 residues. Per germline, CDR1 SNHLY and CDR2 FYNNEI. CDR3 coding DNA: TGTGCCAGCAGTTTTTTCGAGGGCGGCGGGGAGCTGTTTTTT. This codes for CASSFFEGGGELFF.

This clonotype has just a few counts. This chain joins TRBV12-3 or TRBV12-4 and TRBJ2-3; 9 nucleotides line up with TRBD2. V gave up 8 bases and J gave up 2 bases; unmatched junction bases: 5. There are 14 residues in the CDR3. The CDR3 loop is CASVTSGHTDTQYF. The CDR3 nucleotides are TGTGCCAGCGTGACTAGCGGTCACACAGATACGCAGTATTTT.

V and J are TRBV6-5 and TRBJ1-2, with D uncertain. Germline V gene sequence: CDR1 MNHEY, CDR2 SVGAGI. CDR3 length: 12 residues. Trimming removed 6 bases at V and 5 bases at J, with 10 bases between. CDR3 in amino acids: CASRGSGYGYTF. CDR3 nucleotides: TGTGCCAGCAGGGGTTCGGGGTATGGCTACACCTTC.

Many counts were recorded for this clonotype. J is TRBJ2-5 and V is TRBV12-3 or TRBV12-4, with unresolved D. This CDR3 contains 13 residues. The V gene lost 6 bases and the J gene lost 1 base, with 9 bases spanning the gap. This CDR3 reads CASSLKIQETQYF. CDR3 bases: TGTGCCAGCAGCCTCAAAATCCAAGAGACCCAGTACTTC.

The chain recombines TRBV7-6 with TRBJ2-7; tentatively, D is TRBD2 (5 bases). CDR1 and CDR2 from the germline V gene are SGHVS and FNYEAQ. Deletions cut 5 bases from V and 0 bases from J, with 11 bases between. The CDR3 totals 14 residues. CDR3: CASSGMEVSYEQYF. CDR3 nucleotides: TGTGCCAGCAGCGGAATGGAGGTCTCCTACGAGCAGTACTTC.

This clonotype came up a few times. The CDR3 is CSARGQRAFF. Written as DNA, the CDR3 is TGCAGTGCTAGAGGACAGAGAGCTTTCTTT. The chain couples TRBV20-1 to TRBJ1-1, with D perhaps TRBD1 (5 bases). The CDR3 consists of 10 residues. Germline V CDR1 and CDR2: DFQATT, SNEGSKA (reference sequence). V lost 1 base, J lost 10 bases, and 7 bases lay in between.

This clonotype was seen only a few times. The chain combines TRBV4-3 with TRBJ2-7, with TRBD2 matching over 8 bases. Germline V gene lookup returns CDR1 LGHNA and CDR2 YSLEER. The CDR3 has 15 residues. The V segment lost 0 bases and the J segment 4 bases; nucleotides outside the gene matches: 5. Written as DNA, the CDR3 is TGCGCCAGCAGCCAAGAGGGGACTAGTACTTACGAGCAGTACTTC. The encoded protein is CASSQEGTSTYEQYF.

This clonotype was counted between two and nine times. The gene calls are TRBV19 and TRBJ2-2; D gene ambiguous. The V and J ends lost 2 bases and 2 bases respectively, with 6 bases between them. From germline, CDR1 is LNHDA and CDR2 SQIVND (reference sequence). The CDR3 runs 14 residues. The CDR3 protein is CASSIPGNTGELFF. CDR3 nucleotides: TGTGCCAGTAGTATACCGGGTAACACCGGGGAGCTGTTTTTT.

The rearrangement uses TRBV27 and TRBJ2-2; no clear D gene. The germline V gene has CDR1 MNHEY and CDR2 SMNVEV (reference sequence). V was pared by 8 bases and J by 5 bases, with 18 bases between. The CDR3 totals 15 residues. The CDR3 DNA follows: TGTGCCAGCCGATCATCCGGGCCACAAACCGGGGAGCTGTTTTTT. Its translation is CASRSSGPQTGELFF.

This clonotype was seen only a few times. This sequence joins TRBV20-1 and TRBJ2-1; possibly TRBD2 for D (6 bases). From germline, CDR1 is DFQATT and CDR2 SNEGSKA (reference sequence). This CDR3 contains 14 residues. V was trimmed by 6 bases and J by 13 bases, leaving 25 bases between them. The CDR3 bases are TGCAGTGCCCAGGAGGGACGTGAGCTGATTGACCAGTTCTTC. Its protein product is CSAQEGRELIDQFF.

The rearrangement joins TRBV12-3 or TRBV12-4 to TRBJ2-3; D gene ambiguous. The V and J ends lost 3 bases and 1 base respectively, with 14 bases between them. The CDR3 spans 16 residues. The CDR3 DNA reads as TGTGCCAGCAGTTTTGGGCGCCGATCGGGCACAGATACGCAGTATTTT. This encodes CASSFGRRSGTDTQYF.